Listed below are T cell receptor beta chains from one sample, sequenced in a study of blood T cells in healthy people across ages. In TCRdb, the 5' RACE reads were re-called with MiXCR into one record per CDR3 protein. The sample lists 600,000 to 1,000,000 distinct CDR3 sequences; 58% were seen once. Sample: blood. These receptors originate from a man under 40 in good health. Both conserved end residues are part of each CDR3. Fields, in order: clone size, V gene, J gene, D gene, CDR3 DNA, CDR3 protein. The D gene is left open where the match is weak. Clone size is given for some rows only: seen once, a few or many times, or a class if the clone is expanded.

size: -
V: TRBV20-1
J: TRBJ2-7
D: TRBD1
DNA: TGCAGTGCTAGTCTCACGGGGACAGGACCCTACGAGCAGTACTTC
CDR3: CSASLTGTGPYEQYF

size: few
V: TRBV11-2
J: TRBJ2-5
D: -
DNA: TGTGCCAGCAGCTTAATGGGGGCCCGACCTCACCAAGAGACCCAGTACTTC
CDR3: CASSLMGARPHQETQYF

size: -
V: TRBV4-3
J: TRBJ2-3
D: TRBD2
DNA: TGCGCCAGCAGCCTTAGCGGGAGCGCAGATACGCAGTATTTT
CDR3: CASSLSGSADTQYF

size: few
V: TRBV7-9
J: TRBJ2-1
D: TRBD2
DNA: TGTGCCAGCAGCTTGGTCGGGCGGGAGTTTTACAATGAGCAGTTCTTC
CDR3: CASSLVGREFYNEQFF

size: once
V: TRBV30
J: TRBJ2-7
D: -
DNA: TGTGCCTGGAGGCTAACAGGGAGCTCCTACGAGCAGTACTTC
CDR3: CAWRLTGSSYEQYF

size: few
V: TRBV3-1
J: TRBJ2-4
D: -
DNA: TGTGCCAGCAGCCAAGACAGGGGCAAGCAGTACTTC
CDR3: CASSQDRGKQYF

size: -
V: TRBV24-1
J: TRBJ2-3
D: TRBD2
DNA: TGTGCCACCTCCTCTAGCGGGAGGCCCGAAGGGGGCACAGATACGCAGTATTTT
CDR3: CATSSSGRPEGGTDTQYF

size: -
V: TRBV7-9
J: TRBJ1-4
D: -
DNA: TGTGCCAGCAGCCCTGATGTAACTAATGAAAAACTGTTTTTT
CDR3: CASSPDVTNEKLFF

size: -
V: TRBV20-1
J: TRBJ1-1
D: -
DNA: TGCAGTGGAGAAAGGGGAATGAACACTGAGGCTTTCTTT
CDR3: CSGERGMNTEAFF

size: -
V: TRBV6-5
J: TRBJ2-5
D: -
DNA: TGTGCCAGCAGGGGGGCGGGGGCTCAGACGACCCAGTACTTC
CDR3: CASRGAGAQTTQYF

size: -
V: TRBV29-1
J: TRBJ2-2
D: TRBD2
DNA: TGCAGCGTTGAAGTAGCGGGAGTCAACGGGGAGCTGTTTTTT
CDR3: CSVEVAGVNGELFF

size: few
V: TRBV7-2
J: TRBJ2-7
D: TRBD1
DNA: TGTGCCAGCAGCCCGGACAGGGTGGCCTTTTACGAGCAGTACTTC
CDR3: CASSPDRVAFYEQYF

size: -
V: TRBV20-1
J: TRBJ2-3
D: -
DNA: TGCAGTGCTAGAGTGGGGCACGATACGCAGTATTTT
CDR3: CSARVGHDTQYF

size: -
V: TRBV30
J: TRBJ2-7
D: TRBD1
DNA: TGTGCCTGGAGTGTACGAGGACGACAGGGGTCCTCCTACGAGCAGTACTTC
CDR3: CAWSVRGRQGSSYEQYF

size: -
V: TRBV25-1
J: TRBJ1-1
D: -
DNA: TGTGCCAGCAGTGGGGCAACTGAAGCTTTCTTT
CDR3: CASSGATEAFF

size: -
V: TRBV5-1
J: TRBJ2-5
D: TRBD2
DNA: TGCGCCAGCAGCTTGGCCGTCGGAGCGGGAGAGGATGAGCAGTACTTC
CDR3: CASSLAVGAGEDEQYF

size: few
V: TRBV4-3
J: TRBJ1-6
D: -
DNA: TGCGCCAGCAGCCCAGCGAGGGTAGGGCAAGCACCCCTCCACTTT
CDR3: CASSPARVGQAPLHF

size: once
V: TRBV6-2/TRBV6-3
J: TRBJ2-4
D: -
DNA: TGTGCCAGCAGCACGGCCGGGAGAAAAAACATTCAGTACTTC
CDR3: CASSTAGRKNIQYF

size: -
V: TRBV20-1
J: TRBJ1-6
D: -
DNA: TGCAGTGCTATCCCTCAGCGGGATAATTCACCCCTCCACTTT
CDR3: CSAIPQRDNSPLHF

size: -
V: TRBV11-2
J: TRBJ2-5
D: -
DNA: TGTGCCAGCAGCCCCATGGGACTTGGCGGGGAGACCCAGTACTTC
CDR3: CASSPMGLGGETQYF

size: -
V: TRBV3-1
J: TRBJ1-1
D: -
DNA: TGTGCCAGCAGCTCCCGGCGGGTGAACACTGAAGCTTTCTTT
CDR3: CASSSRRVNTEAFF

size: few
V: TRBV6-5
J: TRBJ1-4
D: -
DNA: TGTGCCAGCAGCCGCGGACAGCCTTTAACTAATGAAAAACTGTTTTTT
CDR3: CASSRGQPLTNEKLFF

size: -
V: TRBV11-2
J: TRBJ2-6
D: -
DNA: TGTGCCAGCAGCTTAGGTCCCGTTACTGGGGCCAACGTCCTGACTTTC
CDR3: CASSLGPVTGANVLTF

size: -
V: TRBV28
J: TRBJ1-2
D: -
DNA: TGTGCCAGCACTCCCACGATCTACTATGGCTACACCTTC
CDR3: CASTPTIYYGYTF

size: -
V: TRBV29-1
J: TRBJ2-3
D: -
DNA: TGCAGCGTCGTTGGGACTCTAAACACAGATACGCAGTATTTT
CDR3: CSVVGTLNTDTQYF

size: -
V: TRBV12-3/TRBV12-4
J: TRBJ2-7
D: -
DNA: TGTGCCAGCAGTTCCGGAGGACAGCTGCTCACCTACGAGCAGTACTTC
CDR3: CASSSGGQLLTYEQYF

size: few
V: TRBV20-1
J: TRBJ2-1
D: TRBD2
DNA: TGCAGTGCTGAAACAACTAGCGGGAGGAACAATGAGCAGTTCTTC
CDR3: CSAETTSGRNNEQFF

size: -
V: TRBV28
J: TRBJ2-1
D: -
DNA: TGTGCCAGCAGTGTGGTACAGCCGGCCTACAATGAGCAGTTCTTC
CDR3: CASSVVQPAYNEQFF

size: few
V: TRBV11-2
J: TRBJ1-6
D: -
DNA: TGTGCCAGCAGCTCGGCGACAAATTCACCCCTCCACTTT
CDR3: CASSSATNSPLHF

size: -
V: TRBV5-5
J: TRBJ1-6
D: -
DNA: TGTGCCAGCAGCTTGAACTACGGGGTCACCTATAGTTCACCCCTCCACTTT
CDR3: CASSLNYGVTYSSPLHF

size: -
V: TRBV4-2
J: TRBJ2-1
D: TRBD2
DNA: TGTGCCAGCAGCCAAGTAGGAGTAGCTAGCGGGGGTTTAATTCCTGCTTCCAATGAGCAGTTCTTC
CDR3: CASSQVGVASGGLIPASNEQFF

size: few
V: TRBV15
J: TRBJ2-3
D: -
DNA: TGTGCCACCAGCAGAGATGTGGGGGGGCGCCAAGATACGCAGTATTTT
CDR3: CATSRDVGGRQDTQYF

size: once
V: TRBV6-1
J: TRBJ1-1
D: -
DNA: TGTGCCAGCAAAGCAGTGATTATAAACACTGAAGCTTTCTTT
CDR3: CASKAVIINTEAFF

size: -
V: TRBV20-1
J: TRBJ1-5
D: -
DNA: TGCAGTGCTAGGGGGGGAGGTTTTAATCAGCCCCAGCATTTT
CDR3: CSARGGGFNQPQHF

size: -
V: TRBV6-5
J: TRBJ2-7
D: -
DNA: TGTGCCAGCAGGCCACAAGGGTCGGGCAACAACGAGCAGTACTTC
CDR3: CASRPQGSGNNEQYF

size: -
V: TRBV11-2
J: TRBJ2-2
D: -
DNA: TGTGCCAGCAATGGGGTTATGAGCACCGGGGAGCTGTTTTTT
CDR3: CASNGVMSTGELFF

size: -
V: TRBV18
J: TRBJ1-2
D: -
DNA: TGTGCCAGCTCATCCCCCGGACGGGACCTGAGTGGCTACACCTTC
CDR3: CASSSPGRDLSGYTF

size: -
V: TRBV20-1
J: TRBJ1-5
D: TRBD1
DNA: TGCAGTGCTGCCCGGACAGGTTTCAATCAGCCCCAGCATTTT
CDR3: CSAARTGFNQPQHF

size: -
V: TRBV6-2/TRBV6-3
J: TRBJ2-7
D: -
DNA: TGTGCCAGCAGCCGCGGGCCCATGCCTGGCGAGCAGTACTTC
CDR3: CASSRGPMPGEQYF

size: -
V: TRBV20-1
J: TRBJ1-3
D: TRBD1
DNA: TGCAGTGCTAGCGGTCTAACAGGGGGGGCGATCTCTGGAAACACCATATATTTT
CDR3: CSASGLTGGAISGNTIYF

size: few
V: TRBV27
J: TRBJ2-7
D: -
DNA: TGTGCCAGCAGTTCCCAAATGACAGTAGGGATCGACGAGCAGTACTTC
CDR3: CASSSQMTVGIDEQYF

size: few
V: TRBV29-1
J: TRBJ2-1
D: -
DNA: TGCAGCCAGGGTCGAGGACTACGGGATGAGCAGTTCTTC
CDR3: CSQGRGLRDEQFF

size: -
V: TRBV7-2
J: TRBJ2-1
D: -
DNA: TGTGCCAGCAGCCCGACGGAGGGCCCTTACAATGAGCAGTTCTTC
CDR3: CASSPTEGPYNEQFF

size: -
V: TRBV20-1
J: TRBJ2-1
D: -
DNA: TGCAGTGCTACCCCGGACTTAAATGAGCAGTTCTTC
CDR3: CSATPDLNEQFF

size: -
V: TRBV6-2/TRBV6-3
J: TRBJ2-7
D: -
DNA: TGTGCCAGCACTGGAGGGGTGACACCGATTTACGAGCAGTACTTC
CDR3: CASTGGVTPIYEQYF

size: -
V: TRBV4-2
J: TRBJ2-1
D: -
DNA: TGTGCCAGCAGCCAAGCGGGGGGACAAGAGACCCAGTTCTTC
CDR3: CASSQAGGQETQFF

size: -
V: TRBV6-6
J: TRBJ2-7
D: -
DNA: TGTGCCAGCAGTTACTCGGACTTATACGAGCAGTACTTC
CDR3: CASSYSDLYEQYF